These T cell receptor beta chains were read from a single sample in a study of T cells in tumors after PD-1 blockade. Assay used: immunoSEQ multiplex PCR; TCRdb lists only in-frame clones, some missing. Here the sample spans about 63,000 clones, approximately 74% being singletons. The sequencing used PBMCs, collected after anti-PD-1 treatment. The receptors were gathered from a human donor with basal cell carcinoma. Each CDR3 is given with its conserved first and last residue. The D gene is left open where the match is weak. Part of the rows lack a size; the others show once, few, many or a class for expanded clones.

d_gene	abundance	v_gene	j_gene	CDR3aa	CDR3nt
-	-	TRBV19	TRBJ1-1	CASSHQQGGKDTEAFF	TGTGCCAGTAGTCACCAACAGGGAGGAAAGGACACTGAAGCTTTCTTT
-	-	TRBV7-2	TRBJ1-1	CASSWTSTEAFF	TGTGCCAGCAGCTGGACATCCACTGAAGCTTTCTTT
TRBD2	-	TRBV2	TRBJ2-3	CASRRLARNTDTQYF	TGTGCCAGCAGAAGACTAGCGCGTAACACAGATACGCAGTATTTT
-	-	TRBV29-1	TRBJ1-1	CSVALGVTEAFF	TGCAGCGTTGCTCTCGGGGTCACTGAAGCTTTCTTT
-	few	TRBV6-2/TRBV6-3	TRBJ1-1	CASSSSGVEAFF	TGTGCCAGCAGCTCCTCAGGGGTTGAAGCTTTCTTT
TRBD1	-	TRBV6-5	TRBJ1-2	CASVRTGTNYGYTF	TGTGCCAGCGTACGGACAGGGACCAACTATGGCTACACCTTC
-	-	TRBV10-3	TRBJ2-5	CAISESGGGETQYF	TGTGCCATCAGTGAGTCGGGCGGTGGGGAGACCCAGTACTTC
TRBD2	few	TRBV7-2	TRBJ2-3	CASSYGGARTDTQYF	TGTGCCAGCAGTTACGGGGGGGCCAGAACAGATACGCAGTATTTT
-	-	TRBV9	TRBJ2-6	CASSVVTSAGANVLTF	TGTGCCAGCAGCGTAGTGACCTCTGCTGGGGCCAACGTCCTGACTTTC
-	few	TRBV5-1	TRBJ2-5	CASSWAQGVETQYF	TGCGCCAGCAGCTGGGCCCAGGGAGTGGAGACCCAGTACTTC
-	-	TRBV3-1/TRBV3-2	TRBJ1-2	CASSQDITRGGYGYTF	TGTGCCAGCAGCCAAGATATAACGAGGGGTGGCTATGGCTACACCTTC
-	-	TRBV19	TRBJ2-6	CASSNTGANVLTF	TGTGCCAGTAGTAACACTGGGGCCAACGTCCTGACTTTC
-	-	TRBV12-3/TRBV12-4	TRBJ1-1	CASSLMMTEAFF	TGTGCCAGCAGCCTAATGATGACTGAAGCTTTCTTT
-	few	TRBV6-5	TRBJ1-3	CASKRAGHSGNTIYF	TGTGCCAGCAAAAGGGCAGGCCACTCTGGAAACACCATATATTTT
-	-	TRBV29-1	TRBJ1-2	CSVEDGNVYGYTF	TGCAGCGTTGAAGACGGGAATGTCTATGGCTACACCTTC
-	-	TRBV6-5	TRBJ1-4	CASSPYGEKLFF	TGTGCCAGCTCGCCATACGGTGAAAAACTGTTTTTT
-	-	TRBV3-1/TRBV3-2	TRBJ1-2	CASSQDPYGYTF	TGTGCCAGCAGCCAAGACCCCTATGGCTACACCTTC
TRBD2	-	TRBV6-2/TRBV6-3	TRBJ2-3	CASSLLAGPTDTQYF	TGTGCCAGCAGTTTATTAGCGGGCCCCACAGATACGCAGTATTTT
-	many	TRBV10-1	TRBJ1-5	CASSEGPEARPQHF	TGCGCCAGCAGTGAAGGTCCGGAGGCACGGCCCCAGCATTTT
-	-	TRBV7-9	TRBJ2-1	CASSFGLNEQFF	TGTGCCAGCAGCTTCGGACTTAATGAGCAGTTCTTC
TRBD2	-	TRBV4-2	TRBJ2-1	CASSQGYLGGGVYNEQFF	TGTGCCAGCAGCCAAGGATATTTGGGGGGAGGGGTATACAATGAGCAGTTCTTC
TRBD1	-	TRBV4-1	TRBJ1-4	CASSRGQAATNEKLFF	TGCGCCAGCAGCCGAGGACAGGCCGCAACTAATGAAAAACTGTTTTTT
-	-	TRBV5-1	TRBJ2-1	CASSTSGPNEQFF	TGCGCCAGCAGCACTTCTGGGCCCAATGAGCAGTTCTTC
-	-	TRBV21-1	TRBJ2-6	CASKPTLSGANVLTF	TGTGCCAGCAAACCAACACTCTCTGGGGCCAACGTCCTGACTTTC
-	-	TRBV28	TRBJ1-2	CASRAGPPIGGYTF	TGTGCCAGCAGAGCCGGGCCCCCCATCGGTGGCTACACCTTC
TRBD1	-	TRBV10-2	TRBJ2-7	CASSYGTGTYEQYF	TGCGCCAGCAGTTACGGGACAGGGACCTACGAGCAGTACTTC
-	-	TRBV7-2	TRBJ2-5	CASSRRGREETQYF	TGTGCCAGCAGCAGGCGGGGGCGCGAAGAGACCCAGTACTTC
-	-	TRBV6-5	TRBJ1-3	CASRNLRGTGNTIYF	TGTGCCAGCAGGAACCTCAGGGGAACTGGAAACACCATATATTTT
-	few	TRBV7-8	TRBJ1-1	CASSFITGNTEAFF	TGTGCCAGCAGCTTCATCACAGGGAACACTGAAGCTTTCTTT
TRBD2	-	TRBV5-4	TRBJ2-5	CASSSPAGTSRETQYF	TGTGCCAGCAGCTCCCCAGCCGGGACTAGCCGGGAGACCCAGTACTTC
-	few	TRBV30	TRBJ1-6	CAWGRANSPLHF	TGTGCCTGGGGACGGGCAAATTCACCCCTCCACTTT
-	-	TRBV6-4	TRBJ2-3	CASSEDYRRDTQYF	TGTGCCAGCAGTGAAGATTACAGGAGAGATACGCAGTATTTT
TRBD1	-	TRBV5-6	TRBJ1-2	CASSLQRTGGGYGYTF	TGTGCCAGCAGCTTGCAGAGGACAGGGGGAGGCTATGGCTACACCTTC
-	-	TRBV5-4	TRBJ1-2	CASSLAPAGDYGYTF	TGTGCCAGCAGCTTGGCCCCCGCAGGGGACTATGGCTACACCTTC
TRBD2	-	TRBV7-2	TRBJ2-1	CASSLGRGGSYNEQFF	TGTGCCAGCAGCTTAGGACGGGGGGGCTCCTACAATGAGCAGTTCTTC
-	-	TRBV10-3	TRBJ2-3	CAISESMAGSTDTQYF	TGTGCCATCAGTGAGTCGATGGCAGGGAGCACAGATACGCAGTATTTT
-	-	TRBV5-1	TRBJ2-1	CASSLSVPSPYNEQFF	TGCGCCAGCAGCTTGTCGGTCCCCTCACCCTACAATGAGCAGTTCTTC
TRBD1	-	TRBV6-2/TRBV6-3	TRBJ1-2	CASSSSGTGVWYGYTF	TGTGCCAGCAGTTCATCCGGGACAGGGGTTTGGTATGGCTACACCTTC
-	once	TRBV6-5	TRBJ2-6	CASSYFGTSGANVLTF	TGTGCCAGCAGTTACTTTGGGACCTCTGGGGCCAACGTCCTGACTTTC